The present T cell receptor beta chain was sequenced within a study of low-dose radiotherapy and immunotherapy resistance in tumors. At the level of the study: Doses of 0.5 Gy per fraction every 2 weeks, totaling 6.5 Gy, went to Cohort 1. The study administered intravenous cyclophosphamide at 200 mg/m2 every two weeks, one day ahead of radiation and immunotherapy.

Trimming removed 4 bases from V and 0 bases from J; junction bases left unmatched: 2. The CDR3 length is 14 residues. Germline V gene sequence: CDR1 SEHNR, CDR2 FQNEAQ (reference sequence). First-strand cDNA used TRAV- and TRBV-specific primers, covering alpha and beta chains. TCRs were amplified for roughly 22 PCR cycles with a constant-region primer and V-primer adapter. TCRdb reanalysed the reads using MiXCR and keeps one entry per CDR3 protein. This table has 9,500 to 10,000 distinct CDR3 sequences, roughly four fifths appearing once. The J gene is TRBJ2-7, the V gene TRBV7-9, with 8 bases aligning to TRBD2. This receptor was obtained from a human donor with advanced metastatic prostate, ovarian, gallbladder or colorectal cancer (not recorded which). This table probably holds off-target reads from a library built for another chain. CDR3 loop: CASSSGGASYEQYF. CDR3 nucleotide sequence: TGTGCCAGCAGCTCGGGAGGGGCCTCCTACGAGCAGTACTTC.